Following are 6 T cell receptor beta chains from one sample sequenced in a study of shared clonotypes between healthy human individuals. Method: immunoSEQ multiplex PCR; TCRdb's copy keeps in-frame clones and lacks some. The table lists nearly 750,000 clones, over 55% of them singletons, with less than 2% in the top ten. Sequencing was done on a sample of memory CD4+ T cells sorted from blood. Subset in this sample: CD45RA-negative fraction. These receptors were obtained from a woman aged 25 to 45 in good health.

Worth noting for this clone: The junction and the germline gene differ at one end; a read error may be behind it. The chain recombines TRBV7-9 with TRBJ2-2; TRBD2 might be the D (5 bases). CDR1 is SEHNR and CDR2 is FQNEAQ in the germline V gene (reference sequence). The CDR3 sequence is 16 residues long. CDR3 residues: CASSLDTGTNTGELFF. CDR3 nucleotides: TGTGCCAGCAGTTTAGACACCGGGACGAACACCGGGGAGCTGTTTTTT.

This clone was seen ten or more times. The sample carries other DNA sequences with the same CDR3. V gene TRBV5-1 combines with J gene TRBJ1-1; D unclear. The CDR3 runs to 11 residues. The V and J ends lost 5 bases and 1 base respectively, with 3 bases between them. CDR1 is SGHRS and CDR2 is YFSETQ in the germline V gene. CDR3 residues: CASSTNTEAFF. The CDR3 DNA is TGCGCCAGCAGTACGAACACTGAAGCTTTCTTT.

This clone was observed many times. The CDR3 reads CASSLIGNEQFF. The CDR3 DNA sequence: TGTGCCAGCAGCTTAATCGGCAATGAGCAGTTCTTC. The chain has TRBV11-3 and TRBJ2-1; unclear D gene. The CDR3 is made up of 12 amino acids. CDR1 is SGHNT, CDR2 YENEEA, per germline. Deletions cut 2 bases from V and 6 bases from J, with 5 bases between.

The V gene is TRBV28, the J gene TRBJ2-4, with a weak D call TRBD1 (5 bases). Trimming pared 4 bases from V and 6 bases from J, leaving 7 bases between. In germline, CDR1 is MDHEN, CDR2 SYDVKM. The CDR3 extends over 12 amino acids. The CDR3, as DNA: TGTGCCAGCAGTTGGCAGGGAAACATTCAGTACTTC. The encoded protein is CASSWQGNIQYF.

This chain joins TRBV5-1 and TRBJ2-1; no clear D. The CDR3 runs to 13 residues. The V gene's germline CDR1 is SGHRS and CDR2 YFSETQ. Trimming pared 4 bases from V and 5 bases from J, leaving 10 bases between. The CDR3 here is CASSPGWNNEQFF. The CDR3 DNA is TGCGCCAGCAGCCCCGGATGGAACAATGAGCAGTTCTTC.

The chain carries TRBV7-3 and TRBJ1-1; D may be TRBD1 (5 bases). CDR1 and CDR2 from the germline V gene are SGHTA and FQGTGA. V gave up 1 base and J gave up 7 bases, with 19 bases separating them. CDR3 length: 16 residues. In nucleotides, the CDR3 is TGTGCCAGCAGCTTAATGGGAGGAGGTGGGCAGGGTGAAGCTTTCTTT. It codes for CASSLMGGGGQGEAFF.